This T cell receptor (beta chain) was documented in a study of blood T cell repertoires in COVID-19. The wider study: Researchers got acute and convalescent COVID-19 samples from the United States, Italy and Spain. In each case, the material was cDNA or gDNA derived from T cells, B-cell-depleted T cells, or PBMCs.

Germline V gene lookup returns CDR1 SGHVS and CDR2 FQNEAQ. This CDR3 comprises 15 residues. V lost 5 bases and J lost 9; bases outside the gene matches: 13. Study processing details: Using reference gene primer amplification, nucleated cell counts were estimated. TCRdb keeps only in-frame clones here, not all; method: immunoSEQ multiplex PCR. V, J and clone size are those of that table, while D and trimming were read from the DNA. The sample contains roughly 200,000 clones, roughly four fifths of which appear only once. This chain uses TRBV7-8 with TRBJ1-5, with 7 positions matching TRBD1. Sequences were obtained from peripheral blood. The receptor was isolated from a man between 50 and 59 years old with active or convalescent COVID-19. CDR3 in DNA: TGTGCCAGCAGCCGTGCTGGACAGGCGAACCGGCCCCAGCATTTT. Its protein is CASSRAGQANRPQHF.